This TCR beta chain emerged from a study of blood T cells in healthy people across ages. Study conclusions and caveats: Diversity figures based on one million T cells were deemed too low.

V was cut by 2 bases and J by 1 base, with 7 bases left in between. The CDR3 is 13 residues long. Germline V gives CDR1 SQVTM, CDR2 ANQGSEA. This clonotype was picked up a small number of times. Its antigen remains unknown. Alongside a J-beta primer mix, a sample-barcoded 5' primer served in a second PCR lasting roughly 6 to 11 cycles. TCRdb fed the 5' RACE reads into MiXCR, producing one record per CDR3 protein. The profile shows roughly 930,000 distinct CDR3 sequences, around 48% of them singletons. Material for sequencing was blood. The origin of this receptor is a man aged 25 to 40 in good health. The V gene is TRBV29-1, the J gene TRBJ2-3; D is ambiguous. CDR3 amino acids: CSVEWQGTDTQYF. In DNA form, the CDR3 reads TGCAGCGTTGAATGGCAGGGCACAGATACGCAGTATTTT.